The entry below gives a single T cell receptor (beta chain) sequence along with its context. Genes here carry mouse names. The observed sequence ends 1 residue before the CDR3 terminus, with the missing tail filled in from the germline J gene. Time point denoted: mouse harvest day 14 after allogeneic transplant. Tail vein injection delivered 10^7 T-cell-depleted bone marrow cells and 10^6 splenic CD5+ T cells. V lost 1 base and J lost 5; bases outside the gene matches: 6. The germline V gene has CDR1 SGHSN and CDR2 HYEKVE. The CDR3 loop spans 15 amino acids. This table comes from immunoSEQ multiplex PCR, and its TCRdb copy is limited to in-frame clones, with some not included. The sample comprises 4,500 to 5,000 clones, less than 40% of which are singletons, and 6.5% to 7% rests with the top ten. The data originate from a study of tissue T cells after allogeneic stem cell transplantation.

This chain links TRBV12-1 with TRBJ2-2; 7 bases fit TRBD1. The material sequenced was skin. The receptor's source is a female BALB/c mouse given C57BL/6 T cells with graft-versus-host disease after an allogeneic hematopoietic cell transplant. The part of the CDR3 DNA that was read is TGTGCCAGCTCTCTTTCAGGGGGTTGGACCGGGCAGCTCTAC. Amino acids: CASSLSGGWTGQLY. The entire CDR3 reads CASSLSGGWTGQLYF.